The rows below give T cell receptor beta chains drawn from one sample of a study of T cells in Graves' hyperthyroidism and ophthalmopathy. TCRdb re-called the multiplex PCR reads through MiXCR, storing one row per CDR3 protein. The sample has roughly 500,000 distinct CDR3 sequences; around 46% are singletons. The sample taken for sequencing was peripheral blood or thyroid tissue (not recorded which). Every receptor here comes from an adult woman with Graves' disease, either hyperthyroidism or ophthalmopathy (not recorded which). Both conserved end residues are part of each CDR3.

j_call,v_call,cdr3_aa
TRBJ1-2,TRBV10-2,CASSAAPVYGYTF
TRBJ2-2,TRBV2,CASSVKGLAGFGTELFF
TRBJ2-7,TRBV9,CASSSSQTGPLYEQYF
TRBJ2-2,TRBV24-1,CATSAGTGGSCFF
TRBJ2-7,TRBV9,CASSVEGLAGFYEQYF
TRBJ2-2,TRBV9,CASNEERPYSTGELLF
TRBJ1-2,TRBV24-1,CARQGIAYGYTF
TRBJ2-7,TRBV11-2,CASSLLSSGYQAYEQYF
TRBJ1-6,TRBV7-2,CASSLRTGENSPLHF
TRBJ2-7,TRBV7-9,CATGGSSTYEQYF
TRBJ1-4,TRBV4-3,CASSQDRTATNEKLFF
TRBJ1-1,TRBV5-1,CASSSAWGRRNTEAFF
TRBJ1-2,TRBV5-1,CASSRGSANYGYTF
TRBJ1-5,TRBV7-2,CASSTTGTGSQPQHF
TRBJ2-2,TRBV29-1,CSVGQGWTGELFF
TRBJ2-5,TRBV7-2,CASSLALTEARRQETQYF
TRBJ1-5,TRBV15,CATRTEGNRNQPQHF
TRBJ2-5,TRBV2,CANSFGALETQYF
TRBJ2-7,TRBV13,CASSLKGGTASPYEQYF
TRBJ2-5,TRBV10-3,CAISESPSGTETQYF
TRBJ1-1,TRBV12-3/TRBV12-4,CASRGREAFF
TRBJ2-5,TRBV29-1,CSFEEDSQRGGETQYF
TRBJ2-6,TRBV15,CATGTGRYSGANVLTF
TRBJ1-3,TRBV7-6,CASSLELGGTIYF
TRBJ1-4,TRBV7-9,CASTQAGTKEKLFF
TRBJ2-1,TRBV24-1,CATSGVTRYNEQFF
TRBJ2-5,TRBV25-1,CASSELSREETQYF
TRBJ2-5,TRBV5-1,CASSYTGGMETQYF
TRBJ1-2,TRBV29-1,CSLVTGVGYTF
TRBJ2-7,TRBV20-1,CSARGYAGRNSYEQYF
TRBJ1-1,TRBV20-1,CSAPRQGMDTEAFF
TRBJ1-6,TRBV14,CASSYSRIRPLHF
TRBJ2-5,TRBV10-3,CAISSGGRETQYF